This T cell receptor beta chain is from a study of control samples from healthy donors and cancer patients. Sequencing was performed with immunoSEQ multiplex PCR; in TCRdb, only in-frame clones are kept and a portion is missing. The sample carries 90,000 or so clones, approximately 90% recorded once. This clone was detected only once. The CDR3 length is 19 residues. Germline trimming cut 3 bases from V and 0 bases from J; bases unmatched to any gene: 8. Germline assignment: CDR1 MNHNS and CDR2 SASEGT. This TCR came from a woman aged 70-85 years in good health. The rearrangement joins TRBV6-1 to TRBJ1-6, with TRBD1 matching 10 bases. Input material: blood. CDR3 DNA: TGTGCCAGCAGTGATTGGTGGGACAGGGGTAGCTCCTATAATTCACCCCTCCACTTT. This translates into CASSDWWDRGSSYNSPLHF.